This T cell receptor beta chain was sequenced during a study of T-cell reconstitution after alpha-beta-depleted transplantation in children. This clonotype came up a few times. Unique molecular identifiers were incorporated during preparation of the TCRbeta library. From the PCR reads, TCRdb called clonotypes with MiXCR, one entry per CDR3 protein. The table has around 360,000 distinct CDR3 sequences, 9% to 12% seen once. The CDR3 consists of 12 residues. The germline V and J ends were trimmed by 6 bases and 6 bases, with 9 bases remaining between them. Germline values: CDR1 SGHVS, CDR2 FQNEAQ. This sequence joins TRBV7-8 and TRBJ2-1; D uncertain. The TCR comes from a human donor who donated a stem cell graft to a child with acute lymphoblastic leukemia. Specimen: PBMCs from the stem cell graft donor, collected from the stem cell graft. The CDR3 region has the DNA TGTGCCAGCAGTAGGTCCGTCAATGAGCAGTTCTTC. Its translation: CASSRSVNEQFF.